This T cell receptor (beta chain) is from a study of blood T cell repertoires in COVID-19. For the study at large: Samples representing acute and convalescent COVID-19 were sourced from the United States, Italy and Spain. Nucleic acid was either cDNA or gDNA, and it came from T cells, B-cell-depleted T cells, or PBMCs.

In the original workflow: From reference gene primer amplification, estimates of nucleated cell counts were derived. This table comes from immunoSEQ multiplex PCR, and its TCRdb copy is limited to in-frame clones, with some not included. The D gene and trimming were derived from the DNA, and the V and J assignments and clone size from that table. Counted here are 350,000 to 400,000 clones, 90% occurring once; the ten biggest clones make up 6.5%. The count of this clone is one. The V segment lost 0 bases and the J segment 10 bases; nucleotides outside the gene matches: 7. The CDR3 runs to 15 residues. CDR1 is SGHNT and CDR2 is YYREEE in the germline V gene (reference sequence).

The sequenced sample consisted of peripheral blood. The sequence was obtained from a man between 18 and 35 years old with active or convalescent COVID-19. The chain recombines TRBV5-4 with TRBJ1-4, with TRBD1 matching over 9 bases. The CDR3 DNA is TGTGCCAGCAGCTTGGGGGACAGGGTCGGAGGAAAACTGTTTTTT. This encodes CASSLGDRVGGKLFF.